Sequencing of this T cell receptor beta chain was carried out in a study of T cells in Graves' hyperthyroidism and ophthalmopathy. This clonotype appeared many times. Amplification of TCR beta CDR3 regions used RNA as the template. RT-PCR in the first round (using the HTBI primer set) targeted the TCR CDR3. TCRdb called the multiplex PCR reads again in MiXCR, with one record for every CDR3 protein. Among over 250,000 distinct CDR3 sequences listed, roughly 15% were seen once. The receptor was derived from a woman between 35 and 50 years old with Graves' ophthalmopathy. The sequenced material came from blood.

This CDR3 reads CASSLGRQNIQYF. CDR3 DNA: TGTGCCAGCAGCTTAGGCCGACAGAACATTCAGTACTTC. V is TRBV13 and J is TRBJ2-4, with D possibly TRBD1 on 5 matching bases. The germline V and J ends were trimmed by 0 bases and 7 bases, with 7 bases remaining between them. The germline CDR1 and CDR2 sequences are PRHDT and FYEKMQ (reference sequence). The CDR3 covers 13 residues. Drawing the rest from reference TRBV13 and TRBJ2-4, the complete variable domain is AAGVIQSPRHLIKEKRETATLKCYPIPRHDTVYWYQQGPGQDPQFLISFYEKMQSDKGSIPDRFSAQQFSDYHSELNMSSLELGDSALYFCASSLGRQNIQYFGAGTRLSVL.